What follows are 18 T cell receptor beta chains derived from one specimen sequenced in a study of cytomegalovirus exposure and HLA in healthy donors. Sequencing was performed with immunoSEQ multiplex PCR; in TCRdb, only in-frame clones are kept and a portion is missing. The table has roughly 220,000 clones, 80% to 85% seen once. The sequencing input was PBMCs. These receptors came from a woman in her 30s in good health and CMV-seropositive.

The V call is TRBV7-9, the J call TRBJ2-2, with unresolved D. The germline CDR1 and CDR2 sequences are SEHNR and FQNEAQ (reference sequence). This CDR3 spans 13 amino acids. V was trimmed by 7 bases and J by 5 bases, leaving 11 bases between them. Written as DNA, the CDR3 is TGTGCCAGCAAAAAAGCCGGGACCGGGGAGCTGTTTTTT. It encodes CASKKAGTGELFF.

This clone was counted once. This rearrangement joins TRBV19 to TRBJ2-7; 10 bases line up with TRBD1. CDR3 length equals 15 residues. Germline V CDR1 and CDR2: LNHDA, SQIVND (reference sequence). After removal of 6 bases from V and 3 bases from J, the junction contained 8 bases not matched to a gene. DNA of the CDR3: TGTGCCAGTAGGCCGACAGGGGGCCTCCTCTACGAGCAGTACTTC. Its protein product is CASRPTGGLLYEQYF. Drawing the rest from reference TRBV19 and TRBJ2-7, the complete variable domain is DGGITQSPKYLFRKEGQNVTLSCEQNLNHDAMYWYRQDPGQGLRLIYYSQIVNDFQKGDIAEGYSVSREKKESFPLTVTSAQKNPTAFYLCASRPTGGLLYEQYFGPGTRLTVT.

The chain links TRBV5-1 to TRBJ2-1; 7 bases align to TRBD2. The ends lost 3 bases at V and 5 bases at J; junction bases unmatched: 8. The CDR3 covers 15 residues. CDR1 and CDR2 from the germline V gene are SGHRS and YFSETQ. Here the CDR3 reads CASSSPGLNDNEQFF. CDR3 DNA: TGCGCCAGCAGCTCCCCGGGACTAAACGACAATGAGCAGTTCTTC.

The CDR3 coding sequence is TGCAGCGTTGCCGGGACAGCCTCCTACGAGCAGTACTTC. As protein: CSVAGTASYEQYF. The chain couples TRBV29-1 to TRBJ2-7; the match to TRBD1 covers 7 bases. Germline assignment: CDR1 SQVTM and CDR2 ANQGSEA. J was trimmed by 0 bases and V by 4 bases; bases with no gene match: 3. The CDR3 sequence is 13 residues long.

The gene calls are TRBV7-3 and TRBJ2-5; TRBD2 aligns across 8 bases. The junction had 5 bases not matched to a gene; V was cut back by 3 bases and J by 5 bases. Germline CDR1 and CDR2: SGHTA and FQGTGA. The CDR3 is 14 amino acids. The CDR3 is CASSLAGGGETQYF. The CDR3 DNA follows: TGTGCCAGCAGCTTGGCGGGAGGTGGTGAGACCCAGTACTTC.

The rearrangement joins TRBV6-7 to TRBJ1-2; D unresolved. TRBV6-7 is identified as an open reading frame with a role that is uncertain. The CDR3 has 15 amino acids. V shed 0 bases and J shed 2 bases, with 10 bases lying between them. The CDR3 nucleotides read TGTGCCAGCAGTTACTCTCGGGCAGCCAACTATGGCTACACCTTC. The encoded protein is CASSYSRAANYGYTF.

V gene TRBV27 combines with J gene TRBJ1-1; D not certain. This CDR3 has 13 amino acids. V gave up 5 bases and J gave up 1 base, with 8 bases separating them. CDR1 and CDR2 (germline): MNHEY, SMNVEV (reference sequence). The CDR3 loop reads CASSRAGNTEAFF. The CDR3 DNA is TGTGCCAGCAGTCGTGCCGGGAACACTGAAGCTTTCTTT.

The genes are TRBV6-5 and TRBJ2-1; D not certain. This CDR3 comprises 13 residues. The V end lost 9 bases, the J end lost 0 bases, and 9 bases lay between the germline ends. Germline CDR1 reads MNHEY; CDR2 reads SVGAGI. The CDR3 DNA sequence: TGTGCCAGTCTGGGTAGCTCCTACAATGAGCAGTTCTTC. This encodes CASLGSSYNEQFF.

A note on this clone: At one end the junction does not follow the germline gene, possibly because of a read error. The chain uses TRBV28 and TRBJ2-1; no firm D call. The length of the CDR3 is 11 residues. The germline CDR1 and CDR2 sequences are MDHEN and SYDVKM. CDR3 sequence: CASGPYHEQFF. CDR3 DNA sequence: TGTGCCAGCGGCCCCTACCATGAGCAGTTCTTC.

The V and J genes are TRBV30 and TRBJ1-1; D perhaps matches TRBD1 (5 bases). Per germline, CDR1 GTSNPN and CDR2 SVGIG (reference sequence). The V end lost 0 bases, the J end lost 4 bases, and 12 bases lay between the germline ends. The CDR3 has 14 residues. The CDR3, as DNA: TGTGCCTGGAGTGTCGGCACCGGGACCACTGAAGCTTTCTTT. Protein: CAWSVGTGTTEAFF.

In DNA, the CDR3 is TGTGCCAGCAGTTTTGGGGCACTGCCGTACAATGAGCAGTTCTTC. It codes for CASSFGALPYNEQFF. This chain links TRBV27 with TRBJ2-1; tentative D call: TRBD1 (5 bases). The germline V gene has CDR1 MNHEY and CDR2 SMNVEV (reference sequence). The CDR3 spans 15 residues. V lost 3 bases, J lost 4 bases, and 13 bases lay in between.

This sequence joins TRBV18 and TRBJ2-2; D is ambiguous. V lost 8 bases and J 2 bases, leaving 9 bases between the germline ends. The CDR3 loop spans 13 amino acids. The germline CDR1 and CDR2 sequences are KGHSH and LQKENI. DNA for the CDR3: TGTGCCAGCGCAGGACCCAACACCGGGGAGCTGTTTTTT. Its translation: CASAGPNTGELFF.

V and J are TRBV9 and TRBJ1-3, with D hard to call. V lost 4 bases to trimming and J lost 4 bases, with 9 bases between them. The CDR3 consists of 13 residues. In germline, CDR1 is SGDLS, CDR2 YYNGEE. This CDR3 is CASSLVGGNTIYF. CDR3 bases: TGTGCCAGCAGCTTAGTCGGGGGAAACACCATATATTTT.

The genes are TRBV27 and TRBJ2-7; weak D call: TRBD1 (6 bases). The CDR3 is 13 amino acids. The V end lost 6 bases, the J end lost 3 bases, and 12 bases lay between the germline ends. CDR1 is MNHEY and CDR2 is SMNVEV in the germline V gene (reference sequence). CDR3 in DNA: TGTGCCAGCAGGAAGGGGGTCTACTACGAGCAGTACTTC. This codes for CASRKGVYYEQYF.

The gene calls are TRBV7-9 and TRBJ1-3; 11 bases match TRBD1. Germline assignment: CDR1 SEHNR and CDR2 FQNEAQ (reference sequence). Trimming at V came to 4 bases and at J to 7 bases, leaving 9 bases not matched to a gene. There are 16 residues in the CDR3. The CDR3, as DNA: TGTGCCAGCAGCTCATACCCGGGACAGGGGGTGAACACCATATATTTT. Encoded protein: CASSSYPGQGVNTIYF.

This clone was seen only once. The chain joins TRBV7-2 to TRBJ1-4; a possible D gene is TRBD1 (5 bases). CDR1 is SGHTA, CDR2 FQGNSA, per germline. CDR3 length equals 15 residues. Trimming took off 3 bases at V and 5 bases at J, with 13 bases between the two ends. The CDR3 bases are TGTGCCAGCAGCTTTGGTGGGGCCGGGAATGAAAAACTGTTTTTT. Translation: CASSFGGAGNEKLFF.

The genes are TRBV10-1 and TRBJ2-7; no clear D gene. The germline V gene encodes CDR1 WNHNN and CDR2 SYGVQD (reference sequence). CDR3 size: 12 residues. With 3 bases removed from V and 5 bases from J, the gap between germline ends came to 8 bases. The CDR3 is CASSDTGHEQYF. In nucleotides, the CDR3 is TGCGCCAGCAGTGACACGGGCCACGAGCAGTACTTC.

The rearrangement links TRBV10-3 to TRBJ1-2, with 10 positions matching TRBD1. CDR1 ENHRY and CDR2 SYGVKD come from the germline V gene. This CDR3 comprises 13 residues. J lost 3 bases, V lost 11 bases, and 6 bases had no gene match. The CDR3 loop reads CAVGQGVDYGYTF. CDR3 coding DNA: TGTGCCGTCGGACAGGGGGTTGACTATGGCTACACCTTC.